This T cell receptor (beta chain) was identified during a study of cytomegalovirus exposure and HLA in healthy donors. Study-wide background: From HLA-typed donors, an early data release held tens of millions of unique TCRs.

The V and J ends lost 4 bases and 7 bases respectively, with 15 bases between them. The CDR3 sequence is 14 residues long. The germline CDR1 and CDR2 sequences are SGHRS and YFSETQ. Use of 60 Vbeta and 13 Jbeta primers characterized the PCR. The table came from immunoSEQ multiplex PCR; TCRdb's copy has only in-frame clones and leaves some out. The table includes roughly 71,000 clones, 70% to 75% detected once. Points from the study as a whole: Most CMV-associated TCR beta chains appeared HLA-restricted in a later analysis. A missense variant in DCLRE1C was later tied to TCR beta V- and J-gene trimming.

In this sample, this clone turned up a few times. The target antigen is unknown. V gene TRBV5-1 combines with J gene TRBJ2-1; weak D call: TRBD2 (5 bases). The source material was PBMCs. The sequence was collected from a human donor in good health. CDR3 amino acids: CASSPRERGNEQFF. The CDR3 DNA reads as TGCGCCAGCAGCCCTCGGGAACGGGGTAATGAGCAGTTCTTC.